Listed here are 16 T cell receptor beta chains from one sample, sequenced in a study of response to subunit inactivated influenza vaccine. MiXCR was run by TCRdb on the RT-PCR reads, yielding one entry per CDR3 protein. Among 560,000 or so distinct CDR3 sequences listed, less than 10% were seen once. The source material was PBMCs from blood, sampled less than 30 months after vaccination. These receptor sequences come from a man aged 50 to 69 who received an inactivated influenza vaccine.

The V call is TRBV20-1, the J call TRBJ2-5; TRBD1 might be the D (5 bases). The CDR3 has 14 amino acids. Germline V gene lookup returns CDR1 DFQATT and CDR2 SNEGSKA (reference sequence). Trimming stripped 3 bases from V and 5 bases from J, with 16 bases between. The CDR3 DNA is TGCAGTGCTAGGCGACCAAACCAGGGTGAGACCCAGTACTTC. It specifies CSARRPNQGETQYF.

This clonotype showed up many times. V usage is TRBV28 and J usage is TRBJ2-3; D is undetermined. With 6 bases removed from V and 8 bases from J, the gap between germline ends came to 9 bases. Germline values: CDR1 MDHEN, CDR2 SYDVKM. The CDR3 covers 11 residues. The CDR3 DNA reads TGTGCCAGCAGCCAGATGCGTACGCAGTATTTT. This codes for CASSQMRTQYF.

This clonotype occurred many times. The chain uses TRBV15 and TRBJ2-3; D is perhaps TRBD1 (7 bases). The CDR3 loop spans 17 amino acids. The V gene lost 2 bases and the J gene lost 0 bases, with 15 bases spanning the gap. CDR1 and CDR2 (germline): LNHNV, YYDKDF (reference sequence). The CDR3 DNA reads as TGTGCCACCAGCAGACGACCAGGGGGGACTAGCACAGATACGCAGTATTTT. This sequence encodes CATSRRPGGTSTDTQYF.

This sequence joins TRBV7-2 and TRBJ2-5; 10 bases are shared with TRBD2. CDR1 and CDR2 (germline): SGHTA, FQGNSA. The J segment lost 9 bases and the V segment lost 3 bases, leaving 10 bases of the junction unmatched. There are 15 residues in the CDR3. The CDR3 loop reads CASSFGLAGAGAQYF. CDR3 nucleotides: TGTGCCAGCAGCTTTGGGCTAGCGGGGGCTGGGGCCCAGTACTTC.

This sequence joins TRBV6-1 and TRBJ1-5; a weak D match, TRBD1 (6 bases). The germline V gene encodes CDR1 MNHNS and CDR2 SASEGT. The CDR3 runs 13 residues. Deletions cut 7 bases from V and 6 bases from J, with 13 bases between. The CDR3 DNA reads TGTGCCAGCAAACAGGGCGTCGGTCAGCCCCAGCATTTT. Residues: CASKQGVGQPQHF.

This clonotype was counted many times. The rearrangement joins TRBV7-9 to TRBJ1-6; unclear D gene. Trimming left V 8 bases short and J 11 bases short, with 19 bases between. The CDR3 is 14 amino acids. Germline values: CDR1 SEHNR, CDR2 FQNEAQ (reference sequence). The CDR3 nucleotides are TGTGCCAGCGCCTTGGGGTCCTCAAGCGCACCCCTCCACTTT. Amino acids: CASALGSSSAPLHF.

This clonotype was seen more than once but under ten times. The J gene is TRBJ2-7, the V gene TRBV29-1; D not resolved. Germline V CDR1 and CDR2: SQVTM, ANQGSEA. The CDR3 is 12 residues long. With 5 bases removed from V and 0 bases from J, the gap between germline ends came to 8 bases. CDR3 in DNA: TGCAGCGTTTCTGGGTCCTCCTACGAGCAGTACTTC. It translates to CSVSGSSYEQYF.

The rearrangement links TRBV5-1 to TRBJ1-2, with 7 bases identical to TRBD1. V shed 0 bases and J 5 bases; nucleotides not matched to a gene: 7. Germline CDR1 SGHRS, CDR2 YFSETQ. The CDR3 is made up of 15 amino acids. This CDR3 reads CASSLVYRGSYGYTF. CDR3 nucleotide sequence: TGCGCCAGCAGCTTGGTCTACAGGGGTAGTTATGGCTACACCTTC.

This clonotype has ten or more counts. Written as DNA, the CDR3 is TGTGCCACCAGTGGCGCCGGGAACCACTACAATGAGCAGTTCTTC. Translating gives CATSGAGNHYNEQFF. The chain joins TRBV24-1 to TRBJ2-1; a possible D gene is TRBD2 (5 bases). V was clipped by 5 bases and J by 3 bases, with 13 bases between them. CDR3 length equals 15 residues. Germline CDR1 and CDR2: KGHDR and SFDVKD.

This clonotype was recorded a few times. The chain joins TRBV5-1 to TRBJ2-2, with unresolved D. The germline V gene encodes CDR1 SGHRS and CDR2 YFSETQ. The CDR3 spans 16 residues. The ends were cut back, 5 bases at V and 4 bases at J, with 18 bases in the middle. Here the CDR3 reads CASRPGSGVGTGELFF. CDR3 DNA sequence: TGCGCCAGCAGACCCGGTTCCGGTGTGGGCACCGGGGAGCTGTTTTTT.

The gene calls are TRBV7-9 and TRBJ1-4, with a possible D match to TRBD1 (5 bases). The CDR3 has 15 residues. Trimming cost V 5 bases and J 4 bases, with 14 bases left between them. Germline CDR1 is SEHNR and CDR2 is FQNEAQ (reference sequence). The CDR3 region is CASSHGGVDNEKLFF. In DNA form, the CDR3 reads TGTGCCAGCAGCCATGGGGGGGTGGATAATGAAAAACTGTTTTTT.

This clonotype was detected only a few times. The rearrangement joins TRBV25-1 to TRBJ1-2, with D perhaps matching TRBD1 (5 bases). The germline CDR1 and CDR2 sequences are MGHDK and SYGVNS. This CDR3 has 13 amino acids. V was trimmed by 4 bases and J by 9 bases, leaving 15 bases between them. The CDR3 loop reads CASSAGRAFSYTF. For the CDR3, the DNA is TGTGCCAGCAGTGCCGGCAGGGCTTTCAGCTACACCTTC.

This clonotype was found a few times. This chain joins TRBV4-1 and TRBJ2-2; tentatively, D is TRBD2 (6 bases). The V gene lost 2 bases and the J gene lost 1 base, with 11 bases spanning the gap. In germline, CDR1 is MGHRA, CDR2 YSYEKL. CDR3 length equals 16 residues. The CDR3 sequence is CASSQLASLNTGELFF. Here the CDR3 DNA reads TGCGCCAGCAGCCAACTAGCGTCTTTGAACACCGGGGAGCTGTTTTTT.

J is TRBJ2-5 and V is TRBV5-8; TRBD1 matches 8 bases. The CDR3 is 15 residues long. Germline lookup yields CDR1 SGHTS and CDR2 YDEGEE. V lost 3 bases and J lost 6; bases outside the gene matches: 10. CDR3 residues: CASSSQGASSKTQYF. DNA of the CDR3: TGTGCCAGCAGCTCTCAGGGGGCCTCGAGTAAGACCCAGTACTTC.

In its sample, this clonotype was seen many times. This rearrangement joins TRBV20-1 to TRBJ2-5, with 7 nucleotides matching TRBD2. V was pared by 6 bases and J by 4 bases, with 8 bases of the junction left unmatched. The CDR3 is 13 amino acids. From germline, CDR1 is DFQATT and CDR2 SNEGSKA (reference sequence). For the CDR3, the DNA is TGCAGTGCCCTCCCCGGGGGGACAGAGACCCAGTACTTC. It translates to CSALPGGTETQYF.

V gene TRBV18 combines with J gene TRBJ2-1; perhaps D is TRBD1 or TRBD2 (5 bases each). CDR3 length: 16 residues. Between the trimmed V and J ends, which lost 5 bases and 6 bases, there was a span of 20 bases. The germline CDR1 and CDR2 sequences are KGHSH and LQKENI. CDR3 sequence: CASSDSRDHATNEQFF. DNA of the CDR3: TGTGCCAGCTCAGACTCACGGGACCACGCAACCAATGAGCAGTTCTTC.